The 8 T cell receptor beta chains below come from one sample, sequenced in a study of T-cell memory formation after mild COVID-19 (dated by TCRdb to the early 2020s). Libraries were built with 5' RACE. Reads for this sample came from an Illumina NovaSeq 6000. TCRdb took the public reads, trimmed them with fastp at Q25, ran MiXCR for clone calling and kept in-frame beta chains. Here each entry gathers all rows of one CDR3 protein and keeps the most common genes and DNA. The sample yields hundreds of thousands of distinct CDR3 sequences; over 13% were counted once. The ten largest clones take up roughly 22% of the sample. The specimen was PBMCs or a T cell subset sorted from them (not recorded which). The source is a man aged 18 to 30 who had mild COVID-19 (a few samples of this study predate the infection). The sample titles of this study are shuffled in the database, so cell type and time point are left out; the donor was told from shared clones.

This clonotype occurred a few times. The CDR3 protein is CASSRGGGLSYEQYF. DNA of the CDR3: TGTGCCAGCAGTCGCGGGGGAGGGCTCTCCTACGAGCAGTACTTC. The rearrangement uses TRBV12-3 or TRBV12-4 and TRBJ2-7, with TRBD2 identical over 7 bases. The CDR3 is 15 amino acids. Unmatched junction bases numbered 7, after V lost 5 bases and J lost 0 bases.

This CDR3 is CASSDSGQGLYEQYF. DNA of the CDR3: TGTGCCAGCAGTGACTCGGGACAGGGTCTCTACGAGCAGTACTTC. This chain links TRBV2 with TRBJ2-7, with 9 bases matching TRBD1. Germline-derived CDR1 and CDR2 are SNHLY and FYNNEI. Unmatched junction bases numbered 6, after V lost 3 bases and J lost 3 bases. The CDR3 is 15 residues long.

Only a few counts were recorded for this clonotype. The chain recombines TRBV6-5 with TRBJ2-7; 7 bases map to TRBD2. The germline V gene encodes CDR1 MNHEY and CDR2 SVGAGI. J gave up 6 bases and V 3 bases, and 8 bases lay outside the gene matches. This CDR3 contains 14 residues. The CDR3 protein is CASSYTGGSPEQYF. As DNA, the CDR3 is TGTGCCAGCAGTTATACGGGAGGATCCCCCGAGCAGTACTTC.

V and J are TRBV6-5 and TRBJ1-2, with no clear D. CDR1 MNHEY and CDR2 SVGAGI come from the germline V gene. Trimming stripped 2 bases from V and 4 bases from J, with 11 bases between. This CDR3 region has 14 residues. This CDR3 is CASSYRVTGYGYTF. DNA of the CDR3: TGTGCCAGCAGTTACAGGGTTACGGGCTATGGCTACACCTTC.

A note on this clonotype: At one of its ends the junction is not consistent with the germline gene, which may arise from a read error. V usage is TRBV2 and J usage is TRBJ1-5, with D uncertain. The CDR3 has 12 residues. The V gene's germline CDR1 is SNHLY and CDR2 FYNNEI. DNA for the CDR3: TGTGCCAGCAGAGAAGACGTCCAGCCCCAGCATTTT. Its protein is CASREDVQPQHF.

The chain has TRBV7-9 and TRBJ1-1; D unclear. The CDR3 length is 12 residues. Trimming stripped 8 bases from V and 1 base from J, with 8 bases between. CDR1 SEHNR and CDR2 FQNEAQ come from the germline V gene (reference sequence). DNA of the CDR3: TGTGCCAGCGGGCAGCGGAACACTGAAGCTTTCTTT. It specifies CASGQRNTEAFF. Filled out from reference TRBV7-9 and TRBJ1-1, the complete variable domain reads DTGVSQNPRHKITKRGQNVTFRCDPISEHNRLYWYRQTLGQGPEFLTYFQNEAQLEKSRLLSDRFSAERPKGSFSTLEIQRTEQGDSAMYLCASGQRNTEAFFGQGTRLTVV.

This clonotype appeared many times. This chain connects TRBV5-1 to TRBJ1-5; the match to TRBD1 covers 9 bases. CDR3 length: 14 residues. CDR1 is SGHRS, CDR2 YFSETQ, per germline. V was pared by 4 bases and J by 4 bases, with 3 bases of the junction left unmatched. The CDR3 region is CASSPGTGNQPQHF. As DNA, the CDR3 is TGCGCCAGCAGCCCCGGGACAGGGAATCAGCCCCAGCATTTT.

This clonotype was recorded at least ten times. The chain recombines TRBV20-1 with TRBJ1-1; the D gene is possibly TRBD1 (5 bases). V lost 3 bases and J 1 base, leaving 9 bases between the germline ends. The CDR3 is 13 residues long. CDR1 is DFQATT and CDR2 is SNEGSKA in the germline V gene (reference sequence). In DNA form, the CDR3 reads TGCAGTGCTAGTCGGGGCCCGAACACTGAAGCTTTCTTT. This gives the protein CSASRGPNTEAFF.